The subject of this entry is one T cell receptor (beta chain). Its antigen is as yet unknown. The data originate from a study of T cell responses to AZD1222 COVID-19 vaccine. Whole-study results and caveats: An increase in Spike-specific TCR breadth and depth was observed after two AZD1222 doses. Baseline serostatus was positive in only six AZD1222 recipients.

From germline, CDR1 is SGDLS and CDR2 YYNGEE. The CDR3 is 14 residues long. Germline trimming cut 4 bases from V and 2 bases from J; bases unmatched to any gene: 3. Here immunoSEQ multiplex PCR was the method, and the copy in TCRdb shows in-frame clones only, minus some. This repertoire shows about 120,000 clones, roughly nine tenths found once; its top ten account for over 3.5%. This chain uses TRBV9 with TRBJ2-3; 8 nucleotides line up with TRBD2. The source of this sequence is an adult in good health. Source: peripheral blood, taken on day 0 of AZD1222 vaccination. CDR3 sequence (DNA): TGTGCCAGCAGCCCCGGGGGGGTCACAGATACGCAGTATTTT. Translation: CASSPGGVTDTQYF.